This T cell receptor beta chain was observed in a study of T cells after yellow fever vaccination. Study conclusions and caveats: Among primary-vaccination clones, most reappeared after the booster, at 96% for CD4 and 85% to 90% for CD8. Contamination of FACS-sorted repertoires by abundant clonotypes from the bulk population could occur.

TCRdb analysed the 5' RACE reads with MiXCR anew, one entry per CDR3 protein. This sample has fewer than 450,000 distinct CDR3 sequences; 9.5% to 13% occur once, and the top ten carry 18%. Only a few counts were recorded for this clonotype. The antigen is not known. The V gene's germline CDR1 is ENHRY and CDR2 SYGVKD. The V and J ends lost 3 bases and 10 bases respectively, with 7 bases between them. The length of the CDR3 is 12 residues. This sequence originates from a man aged 18 to 35 who received the YFV17D yellow fever vaccine. This chain connects TRBV10-3 to TRBJ1-6; D not resolved. Sequenced here: PBMCs, sampled on the day of the first yellow fever vaccination. The CDR3 DNA sequence: TGTGCCATCAGTGATGGGGTCTCACCCCTCCACTTT. Translating gives CAISDGVSPLHF.